This T cell receptor beta chain was obtained from a study of blood T cell repertoires in COVID-19. Across the whole study: The United States, Italy and Spain were the sources of the acute and convalescent COVID-19 samples.

TCRdb's copy holds only in-frame clones and misses some; the assay was immunoSEQ multiplex PCR. Seen here are about 250,000 clones, more than 70% observed once, and the top ten hold about 5.4%. Germline V gives CDR1 SGHRS, CDR2 YFSETQ. CDR3 size: 15 residues. V was trimmed by 3 bases and J by 1 base, leaving 13 bases between them. Sequenced: peripheral blood. This chain connects TRBV5-1 to TRBJ2-5, with D possibly matching TRBD2 (5 bases). This TCR was recovered from a woman at least 80 years old with COVID-19, enrolled during active disease. CDR3 DNA: TGCGCCAGCAGCTCGGCCTCCGGGATCCAAGAGACCCAGTACTTC. Protein: CASSSASGIQETQYF.